Following are 10 T cell receptor beta chains from one sample sequenced in a study of OX40 agonist ivuxolimab in advanced cancers. Assay: immunoSEQ multiplex PCR; the TCRdb copy retains only in-frame clones and omits some. The sample holds around 83,000 clones, about 88% seen once. This material consisted of CD4+ or CD8+ T cells sorted from blood, taken in a trial of the OX40 agonist ivuxolimab. These receptor sequences come from an adult with an advanced solid tumor such as melanoma, head and neck, liver or kidney cancer.

The chain joins TRBV11-3 to TRBJ1-4; 7 bases are shared with TRBD1. J was trimmed by 6 bases and V by 5 bases; bases with no gene match: 9. CDR1 and CDR2 (germline): SGHNT, YENEEA. The CDR3 contains 15 residues. The CDR3 loop reads CASSPNRGSDEKLFF. As DNA, the CDR3 is TGTGCCAGCAGCCCAAACAGGGGATCGGATGAAAAACTGTTTTTT.

The chain employs TRBV6-5 and TRBJ2-2; a weak D match, TRBD1 (5 bases). Trimming stripped 6 bases from V and 1 base from J, with 9 bases between. From germline, CDR1 is MNHEY and CDR2 SVGAGI. This CDR3 is 14 amino acids long. In nucleotides, the CDR3 is TGTGCCAGCAGGCCTGACAGGAACACCGGGGAGCTGTTTTTT. Protein product: CASRPDRNTGELFF.

The chain has TRBV5-1 and TRBJ2-7; D uncertain. This CDR3 comprises 13 residues. V shed 2 bases and J shed 9 bases, with 15 bases lying between them. CDR1 and CDR2 from the germline V gene are SGHRS and YFSETQ. The CDR3 coding sequence is TGCGCCAGCAGCTTTGGGAAAGATACGGGGCAGTACTTC. This encodes CASSFGKDTGQYF.

This rearrangement joins TRBV6-5 to TRBJ2-7; 8 bases are shared with TRBD2. Germline V lookup: CDR1 MNHEY, CDR2 SVGAGI. V lost 4 bases to trimming and J lost 2 bases; unmatched junction nucleotides: 4. The CDR3 contains 14 residues. The CDR3 spells CASSFSGTAYEQYF. The CDR3 bases are TGTGCCAGCAGTTTTAGCGGGACTGCCTACGAGCAGTACTTC.

This chain joins TRBV5-5 and TRBJ2-7; 9 bases map to TRBD2. This CDR3 spans 15 amino acids. The V and J ends lost 4 bases and 7 bases, in that order; junction bases with no gene match: 12. CDR1 and CDR2 from the germline V gene are SGHKS and YYEKEE (reference sequence). This CDR3 reads CASSQIAGEVGEQYF. CDR3 coding DNA: TGTGCCAGCAGCCAAATAGCGGGAGAGGTAGGGGAGCAGTACTTC.

The chain couples TRBV5-1 to TRBJ2-7; 10 positions match TRBD1. Per germline, CDR1 SGHRS and CDR2 YFSETQ. The CDR3 has 14 residues. V was clipped by 5 bases and J by 3 bases; unmatched bases: 5. CDR3 bases: TGCGCCAGCAGACAGGGACAGGGGTACTACGAGCAGTACTTC. This sequence encodes CASRQGQGYYEQYF. Full variable domain (remainder filled in from reference TRBV5-1 and TRBJ2-7): KAGVTQTPRYLIKTRGQQVTLSCSPISGHRSVSWYQQTPGQGLQFLFEYFSETQRNKGNFPGRFSGRQFSNSRSEMNVSTLELGDSALYLCASRQGQGYYEQYFGPGTRLTVT.

This sequence joins TRBV5-1 and TRBJ1-2, with TRBD1 identical over 9 bases. Germline V lookup: CDR1 SGHRS, CDR2 YFSETQ. The junction had 7 bases not matched to a gene; V was cut back by 2 bases and J by 8 bases. The CDR3 loop spans 14 amino acids. CDR3 in DNA: TGCGCCAGCAGCTTAGGGGACAGGGCGGGCGGCTACACCTTC. Its translation is CASSLGDRAGGYTF.

This rearrangement joins TRBV6-5 to TRBJ2-4; TRBD2 matches 9 bases. The J segment lost 13 bases and the V segment lost 2 bases, leaving 0 bases of the junction unmatched. CDR1 is MNHEY, CDR2 SVGAGI, per germline. The CDR3 sequence is 11 residues long. This CDR3 reads CASSYGTSQYF. The CDR3 nucleotides read TGTGCCAGCAGTTACGGGACTAGCCAGTACTTC.

Here the CDR3 DNA reads TGTGCCAGCAGTGTCCGGGGGACCGGGGAGCTGTTTTTT. Its protein is CASSVRGTGELFF. The chain links TRBV2 to TRBJ2-2, with D maybe TRBD2 (6 bases). Trimming took 4 bases from V and 5 from J, leaving 8 bases between them. This CDR3 region has 13 residues. Germline lookup yields CDR1 SNHLY and CDR2 FYNNEI. The full variable domain, completed using reference TRBV2 and TRBJ2-2, is EPEVTQTPSHQVTQMGQEVILRCVPISNHLYFYWYRQILGQKVEFLVSFYNNEISEKSEIFDDQFSVERPDGSNFTLKIRSTKLEDSAMYFCASSVRGTGELFFGEGSRLTVL.

This clone showed up just once. The chain couples TRBV19 to TRBJ1-1; no definite D call. The V and J ends lost 5 bases and 7 bases respectively, with 17 bases between them. This CDR3 has 14 amino acids. The germline V gene has CDR1 LNHDA and CDR2 SQIVND (reference sequence). CDR3 nucleotide sequence: TGTGCCAGTAGTCCACTGGACCGCTTCGGTGAAGCTTTCTTT. Translating gives CASSPLDRFGEAFF.